The clone carrying this T cell receptor beta chain was counted only a few times. This specimen comes from a study of blood T cell repertoires in COVID-19. Study information: Specimens from acute and convalescent COVID-19 originated in the United States, Italy and Spain. PBMCs, B-cell-depleted T cells, or T cells provided the cDNA or gDNA that made up the material.

Original data processing: Nucleated cell counts were estimated from reference gene primer amplification. The protocol was immunoSEQ multiplex PCR, while the TCRdb copy is restricted to in-frame clones and leaves out a portion. V and J calls and clone size are copied from that table; D and trimming were computed from the DNA. Of some 150,000 clones listed, about four fifths are singletons. The germline V gene has CDR1 LGHDT and CDR2 YNNKEL (reference sequence). There are 15 residues in the CDR3. Trimming cost V 4 bases and J 7 bases; bases outside gene matches: 11. The source material was peripheral blood. This receptor was taken from a woman aged 60-70 years with acute or convalescent COVID-19. The genes are TRBV3-1 (or the pseudogene TRBV3-2) and TRBJ2-5, with 8 positions matching TRBD2. This chain's CDR3 is CASSPVPGGRLTQYF. CDR3 DNA sequence: TGTGCCAGCAGCCCAGTTCCGGGGGGGCGACTGACCCAGTACTTC.